This T cell receptor (beta chain) was observed in a study of T cells in Graves' hyperthyroidism and ophthalmopathy. Study-wide results and limits: Blood also showed most of the thyroid clonotypes that were expanded above 0.001. Before onset, ophthalmopathy was predicted by the model a median approximately 6.7 months earlier.

Trimming shortened V by 1 base and J by 7 bases, and 8 bases separated the two germline ends. This CDR3 is 13 amino acids long. Germline CDR1 reads MGHDK; CDR2 reads SYGVNS. Not enrolled were patients with uncontrolled infection, other autoimmune disease, pregnancy or lactation. The TCR beta CDR3 regions underwent amplification using RNA transcripts as the source. HTBI primers were used for first-round RT-PCR of the TCR CDR3. TCRdb analysed the multiplex PCR reads with MiXCR anew, one entry per CDR3 protein. The table lists about 610,000 distinct CDR3 sequences, 35% to 55% of them singletons, with 7.5% to 8.5% in the top ten. About this clonotype itself: The target antigen is unknown.

The receptor was isolated from a woman between 18 and 29 years old with Graves' hyperthyroidism. The V call is TRBV25-1, the J call TRBJ1-3; possible D gene TRBD1, 5 bases. Sequenced material: peripheral blood or thyroid tissue (not recorded which). CDR3 nucleotides: TGTGCCAGCAGTGAATGGGGGAGGAACACCATATATTTT. It encodes CASSEWGRNTIYF. The whole variable domain, filled in from reference TRBV25-1 and TRBJ1-3, reads EADIYQTPRYLVIGTGKKITLECSQTMGHDKMYWYQQDPGMELHLIHYSYGVNSTEKGDLSSESTVSRIRTEHFPLTLESARPSHTSQYLCASSEWGRNTIYFGEGSWLTVV.